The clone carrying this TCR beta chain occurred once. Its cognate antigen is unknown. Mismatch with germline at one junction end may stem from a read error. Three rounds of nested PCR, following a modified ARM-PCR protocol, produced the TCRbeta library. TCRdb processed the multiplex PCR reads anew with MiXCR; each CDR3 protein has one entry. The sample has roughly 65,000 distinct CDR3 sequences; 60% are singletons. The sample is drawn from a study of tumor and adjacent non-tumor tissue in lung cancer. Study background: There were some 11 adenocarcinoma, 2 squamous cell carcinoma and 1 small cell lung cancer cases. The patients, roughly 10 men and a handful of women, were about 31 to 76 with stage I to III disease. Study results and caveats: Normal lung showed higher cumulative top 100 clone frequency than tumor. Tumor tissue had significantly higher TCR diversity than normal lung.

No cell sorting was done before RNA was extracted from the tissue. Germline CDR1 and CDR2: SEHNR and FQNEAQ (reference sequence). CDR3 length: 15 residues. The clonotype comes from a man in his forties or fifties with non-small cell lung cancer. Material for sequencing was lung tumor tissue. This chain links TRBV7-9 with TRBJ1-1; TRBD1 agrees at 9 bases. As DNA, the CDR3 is TGTTCCAGCAGCTTTGAACAGGGGGCTTTTACTGAAGCTTTCTTT. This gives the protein CSSSFEQGAFTEAFF. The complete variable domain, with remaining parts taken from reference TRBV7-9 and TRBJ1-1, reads DTGVSQNPRHKITKRGQNVTFRCDPISEHNRLYWYRQTLGQGPEFLTYFQNEAQLEKSRLLSDRFSAERPKGSFSTLEIQRTEQGDSAMYLCSSSFEQGAFTEAFFGQGTRLTVV.